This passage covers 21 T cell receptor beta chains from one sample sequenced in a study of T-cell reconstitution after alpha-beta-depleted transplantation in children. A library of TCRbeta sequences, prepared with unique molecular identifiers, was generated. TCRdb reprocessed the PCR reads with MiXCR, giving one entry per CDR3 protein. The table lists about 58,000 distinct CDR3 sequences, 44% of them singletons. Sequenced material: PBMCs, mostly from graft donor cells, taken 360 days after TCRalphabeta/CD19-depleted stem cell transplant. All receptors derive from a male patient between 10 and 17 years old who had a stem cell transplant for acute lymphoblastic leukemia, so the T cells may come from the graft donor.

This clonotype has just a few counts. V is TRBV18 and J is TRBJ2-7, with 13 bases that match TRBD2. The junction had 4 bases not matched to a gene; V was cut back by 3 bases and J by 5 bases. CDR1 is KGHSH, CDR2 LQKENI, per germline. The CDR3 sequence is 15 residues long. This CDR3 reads CASSPGLAGNNEQYF. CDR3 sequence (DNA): TGTGCCAGCTCACCGGGACTAGCGGGGAATAACGAGCAGTACTTC.

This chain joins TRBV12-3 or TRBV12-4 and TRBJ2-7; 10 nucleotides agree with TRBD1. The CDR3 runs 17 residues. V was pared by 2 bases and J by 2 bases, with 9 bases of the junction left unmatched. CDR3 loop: CASSLNPPGTGAYEQYF. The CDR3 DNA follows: TGTGCCAGCAGTTTAAATCCCCCCGGGACAGGGGCCTACGAGCAGTACTTC.

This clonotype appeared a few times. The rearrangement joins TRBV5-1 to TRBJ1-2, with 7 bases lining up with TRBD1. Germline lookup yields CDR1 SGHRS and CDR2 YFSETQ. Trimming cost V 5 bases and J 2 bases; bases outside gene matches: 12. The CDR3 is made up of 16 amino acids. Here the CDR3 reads CASRLPGQTKNYGYTF. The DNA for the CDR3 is TGCGCCAGCAGACTTCCGGGACAGACAAAAAACTATGGCTACACCTTC.

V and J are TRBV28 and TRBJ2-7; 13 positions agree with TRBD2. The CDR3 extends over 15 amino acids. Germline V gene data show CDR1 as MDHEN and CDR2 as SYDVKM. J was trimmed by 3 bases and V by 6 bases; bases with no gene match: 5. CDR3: CASRPGLAGFYEQYF. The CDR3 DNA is TGTGCCAGCAGGCCGGGACTAGCGGGGTTCTACGAGCAGTACTTC.

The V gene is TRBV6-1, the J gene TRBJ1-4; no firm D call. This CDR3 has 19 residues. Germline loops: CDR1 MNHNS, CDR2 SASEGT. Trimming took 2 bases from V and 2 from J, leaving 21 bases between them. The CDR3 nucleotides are TGTGCCAGCAGTGAAAACACCTGGACCACAAGGGTTACTAATGAAAAACTGTTTTTT. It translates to CASSENTWTTRVTNEKLFF.

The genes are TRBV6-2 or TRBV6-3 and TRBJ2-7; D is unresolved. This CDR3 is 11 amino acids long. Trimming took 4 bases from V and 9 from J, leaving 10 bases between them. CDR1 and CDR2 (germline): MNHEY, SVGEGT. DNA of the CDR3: TGTGCCAGCAGTTCATCCCCCTGGCAGTACTTC. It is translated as CASSSSPWQYF.

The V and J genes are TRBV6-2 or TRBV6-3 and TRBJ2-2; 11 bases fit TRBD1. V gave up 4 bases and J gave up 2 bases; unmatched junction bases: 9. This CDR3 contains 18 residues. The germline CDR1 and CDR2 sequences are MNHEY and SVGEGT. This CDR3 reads CASSWSDRGLANTGELFF. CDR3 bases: TGTGCCAGCAGTTGGTCGGACAGGGGGCTGGCCAACACCGGGGAGCTGTTTTTT.

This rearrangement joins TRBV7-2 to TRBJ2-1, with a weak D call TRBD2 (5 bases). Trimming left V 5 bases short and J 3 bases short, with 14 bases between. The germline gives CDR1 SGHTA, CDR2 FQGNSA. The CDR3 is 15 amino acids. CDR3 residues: CASSPLAANYNEQFF. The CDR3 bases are TGTGCCAGCAGCCCCCTAGCAGCCAACTACAATGAGCAGTTCTTC. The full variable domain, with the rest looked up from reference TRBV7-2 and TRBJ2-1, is GAGVSQSPSNKVTEKGKDVELRCDPISGHTALYWYRQSLGQGLEFLIYFQGNSAPDKSGLPSDRFSAERTGGSVSTLTIQRTQQEDSAVYLCASSPLAANYNEQFFGPGTRLTVL.

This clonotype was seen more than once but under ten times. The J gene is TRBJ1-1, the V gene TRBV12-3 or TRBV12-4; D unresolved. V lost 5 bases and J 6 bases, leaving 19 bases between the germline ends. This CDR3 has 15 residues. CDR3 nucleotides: TGTGCCAGCAGTCCGGCCTTCTTCGTGGGGTCTGAAGCTTTCTTT. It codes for CASSPAFFVGSEAFF.

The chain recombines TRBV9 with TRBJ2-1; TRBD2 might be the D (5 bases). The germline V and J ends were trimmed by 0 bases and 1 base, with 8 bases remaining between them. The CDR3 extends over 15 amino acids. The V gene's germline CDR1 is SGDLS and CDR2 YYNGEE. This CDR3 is CASSVGVASYNEQFF. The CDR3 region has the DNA TGTGCCAGCAGCGTAGGAGTAGCGTCCTACAATGAGCAGTTCTTC.

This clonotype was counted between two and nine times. The CDR3 loop is CATSDHREWGNNEQFF. The DNA of the CDR3 is TGTGCCACCAGTGACCACAGGGAATGGGGTAACAATGAGCAGTTCTTC. V is TRBV24-1 and J is TRBJ2-1, with D perhaps matching TRBD1 (6 bases). CDR3 length: 16 residues. Trimming removed 4 bases from V and 5 bases from J, with 17 bases in between. Germline CDR1 reads KGHDR; CDR2 reads SFDVKD.

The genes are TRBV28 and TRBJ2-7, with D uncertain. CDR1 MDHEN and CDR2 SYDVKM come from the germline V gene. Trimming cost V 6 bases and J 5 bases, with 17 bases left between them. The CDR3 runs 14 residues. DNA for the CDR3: TGTGCCAGCAGACCCGATCGCGTCCTGAACGAGCAGTACTTC. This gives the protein CASRPDRVLNEQYF.

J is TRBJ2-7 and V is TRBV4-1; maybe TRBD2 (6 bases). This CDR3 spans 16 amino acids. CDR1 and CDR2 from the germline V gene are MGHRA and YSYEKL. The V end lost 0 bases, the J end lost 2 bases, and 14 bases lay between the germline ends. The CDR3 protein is CASSQDPGRKAYEQYF. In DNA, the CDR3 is TGCGCCAGCAGCCAAGATCCAGGGAGGAAGGCCTACGAGCAGTACTTC.

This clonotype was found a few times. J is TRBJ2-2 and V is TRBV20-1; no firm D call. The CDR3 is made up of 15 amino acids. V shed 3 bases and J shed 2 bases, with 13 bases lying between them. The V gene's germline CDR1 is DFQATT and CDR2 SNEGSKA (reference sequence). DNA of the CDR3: TGCAGTGCTAGTCCTGGCAGGAAAAACACCGGGGAGCTGTTTTTT. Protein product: CSASPGRKNTGELFF.

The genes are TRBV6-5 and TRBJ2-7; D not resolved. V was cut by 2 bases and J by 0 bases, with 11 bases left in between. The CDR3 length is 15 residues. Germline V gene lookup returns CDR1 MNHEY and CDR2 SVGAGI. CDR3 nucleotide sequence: TGTGCCAGCAGTTACCGTCGGCGGAGCTCCTACGAGCAGTACTTC. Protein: CASSYRRRSSYEQYF.

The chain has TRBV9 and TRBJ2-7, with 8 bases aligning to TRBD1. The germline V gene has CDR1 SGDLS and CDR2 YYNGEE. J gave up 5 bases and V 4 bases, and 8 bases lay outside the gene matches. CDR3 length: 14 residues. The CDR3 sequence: CASSPQDRADEQYF. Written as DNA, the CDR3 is TGTGCCAGCAGCCCTCAGGACAGGGCGGACGAGCAGTACTTC.

In DNA form, the CDR3 reads TGCAGCGTGATCAAGGTGGGGGAGCAGTACTTC. It is translated as CSVIKVGEQYF. The V gene is TRBV29-1, the J gene TRBJ2-7; D unresolved. V was pared by 6 bases and J by 7 bases, with 13 bases between. This CDR3 comprises 11 residues. Germline V gene sequence: CDR1 SQVTM, CDR2 ANQGSEA.

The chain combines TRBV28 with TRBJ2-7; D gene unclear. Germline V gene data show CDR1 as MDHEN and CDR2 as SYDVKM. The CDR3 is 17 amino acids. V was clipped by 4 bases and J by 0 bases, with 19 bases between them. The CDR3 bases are TGTGCCAGCAGTTCCCTGCGCGTCACCAGGAGCTCCTACGAGCAGTACTTC. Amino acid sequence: CASSSLRVTRSSYEQYF.

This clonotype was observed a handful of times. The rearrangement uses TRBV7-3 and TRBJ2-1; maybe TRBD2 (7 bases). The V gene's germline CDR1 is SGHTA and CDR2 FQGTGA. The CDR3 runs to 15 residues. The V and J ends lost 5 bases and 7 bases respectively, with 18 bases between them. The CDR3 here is CASSPVWGGRNEQFF. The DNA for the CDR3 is TGTGCCAGCAGCCCCGTGTGGGGGGGCAGAAATGAGCAGTTCTTC.

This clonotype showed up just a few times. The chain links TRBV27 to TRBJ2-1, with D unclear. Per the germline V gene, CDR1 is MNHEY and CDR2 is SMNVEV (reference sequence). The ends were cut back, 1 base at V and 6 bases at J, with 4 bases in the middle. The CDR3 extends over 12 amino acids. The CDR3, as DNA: TGTGCCAGCAGTTTATGGGGCAATGAGCAGTTCTTC. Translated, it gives CASSLWGNEQFF.

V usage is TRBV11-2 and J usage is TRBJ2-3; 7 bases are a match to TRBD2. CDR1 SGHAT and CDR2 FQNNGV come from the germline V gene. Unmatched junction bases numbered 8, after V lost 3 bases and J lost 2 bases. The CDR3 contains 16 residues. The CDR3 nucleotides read TGTGCCAGCAGCTTGGGTCCCGGGGGGTCCACAGATACGCAGTATTTT. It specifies CASSLGPGGSTDTQYF.